The sequence of this T cell receptor beta chain was determined in a study of blood T cell repertoires in COVID-19. Study-wide background: Some COVID-19 samples were acute and others convalescent; all came from the United States, Italy and Spain. From T cells, B-cell-depleted T cells, or PBMCs came the material, which was cDNA or gDNA.

CDR3 length: 12 amino acids. CDR1 and CDR2 from the germline V gene are MGHDK and SYGVNS. Trimming took 8 bases from V and 12 from J; bases not matched to a gene: 12. Assay used: immunoSEQ multiplex PCR; TCRdb lists only in-frame clones, some missing. The sample comprises roughly 220,000 clones, about four fifths of which are singletons, and 2% to 2.5% rests with the top ten. The origin of this receptor is a woman aged 55-70 years with acute or convalescent COVID-19. The J gene is TRBJ2-5, the V gene TRBV25-1, with 7 nucleotides matching TRBD2. Source material: peripheral blood. CDR3 nucleotides: TGTGCCAGCCAACGCCCCAGCGGGGAGGAGTACTTC. Protein sequence: CASQRPSGEEYF.